One sample yielded the 5 T cell receptor beta chains listed below, sequenced in a study of blood T cell repertoires in COVID-19. The protocol was immunoSEQ multiplex PCR, while the TCRdb copy is restricted to in-frame clones and leaves out a portion. In the table there are about 210,000 clones, 85% of which are singletons. The sample comprised peripheral blood. Receptors were obtained from a man aged 45-60 years with COVID-19, enrolled during active disease.

This clone was recorded once. The CDR3 bases are TGTGCCAGCAGGGGACTAGCTTTGCTTTCCTACAATGAGCAGTTCTTC. Translated: CASRGLALLSYNEQFF. The chain is built from TRBV28 and TRBJ2-1; 9 positions match TRBD2. The CDR3 runs to 16 residues. Per germline, CDR1 MDHEN and CDR2 SYDVKM. The trim removed 6 bases at V and 1 base at J, leaving 7 bases unmatched.

The V call is TRBV5-1, the J call TRBJ2-2; TRBD2 aligns across 8 bases. CDR1 is SGHRS, CDR2 YFSETQ, per germline. V was clipped by 2 bases and J by 0 bases; unmatched bases: 3. This CDR3 comprises 16 residues. CDR3 nucleotides: TGCGCCAGCAGCTTAGTAGCGGGGTCGAACACCGGGGAGCTGTTTTTT. Amino acids: CASSLVAGSNTGELFF.

V is TRBV5-4 and J is TRBJ1-4, with 9 bases aligning to TRBD1. V lost 4 bases and J lost 7; bases outside the gene matches: 14. This CDR3 has 17 amino acids. The germline V gene has CDR1 SGHNT and CDR2 YYREEE (reference sequence). The CDR3 DNA sequence: TGTGCCAGCAGCCTACTGACAGGGGGAAGGGTGGTTGAAAAACTGTTTTTT. Translated: CASSLLTGGRVVEKLFF.

This clone has a handful of counts. This rearrangement joins TRBV27 to TRBJ2-7; D call uncertain. This CDR3 has 15 residues. Germline V CDR1 and CDR2: MNHEY, SMNVEV (reference sequence). The ends were cut back, 2 bases at V and 3 bases at J, with 14 bases in the middle. The CDR3 here is CASSLRLRQDYEQYF. DNA of the CDR3: TGTGCCAGCAGTTTAAGGTTGAGACAAGACTACGAGCAGTACTTC.

The chain has TRBV6-2 or TRBV6-3 and TRBJ2-2; D perhaps matches TRBD1 (6 bases). V lost 0 bases and J 0 bases, leaving 11 bases between the germline ends. CDR1 and CDR2 from the germline V gene are MNHEY and SVGEGT. This CDR3 spans 17 amino acids. The CDR3 DNA sequence: TGTGCCAGCAGTTACTCGAGGGACACTACGAACACCGGGGAGCTGTTTTTT. Protein sequence: CASSYSRDTTNTGELFF.